Listed below are T cell receptor beta chains from one sample, sequenced in a study of cytomegalovirus exposure and HLA in healthy donors. Measured with immunoSEQ multiplex PCR; TCRdb has only the in-frame clones, and not every one. Here the sample spans around 120,000 clones, around 69% being singletons. Sequenced material: PBMCs. The receptor source for this set is a human donor in good health. CDR3s leave out the opening cysteine and the closing phenylalanine or tryptophan. The D gene is left open where the match is weak. Some rows have no size entry. The others give once, few or many, or a class for an expanded clone.

D gene	V gene	J gene	clone size	CDR3 protein
TRBD2	TRBV11-2	TRBJ2-5	.	ASSFQGLAGGGETQY
.	TRBV10-3	TRBJ1-2	once	AISDRGGYGYT
.	TRBV21-1	TRBJ1-6	.	ASSPRRTGLNSPLH
.	TRBV5-1	TRBJ1-4	.	ASSLGRSGEKLF
.	TRBV27	TRBJ1-1	.	ASSLLGGRFEAF
.	TRBV28	TRBJ1-1	few	ASRALPGAF
.	TRBV9	TRBJ2-3	.	ASSSLPGLPPRDTQY
.	TRBV5-1	TRBJ2-3	.	ASSPVAVPSTDTQY
.	TRBV5-4	TRBJ2-3	few	ASSLGQGMADTQY
TRBD2	TRBV7-2	TRBJ2-4	.	ASSKTSGRARDKNIQY
.	TRBV5-4	TRBJ2-5	.	ASHRGGAGAQETQY
TRBD2	TRBV2	TRBJ2-1	.	ASATGRVYNEQF
.	TRBV2	TRBJ1-6	.	ASTPRPIYNSPLH
.	TRBV6-5	TRBJ2-3	.	ASSYQGVSTDTQY
.	TRBV29-1	TRBJ1-1	.	SVGQLNTEAF
.	TRBV19	TRBJ2-7	.	ASSRGGRRPYEQY
.	TRBV2	TRBJ2-7	.	ASSGTYEQY
TRBD1	TRBV29-1	TRBJ1-5	.	SAGTGNQPQH
TRBD1	TRBV4-1	TRBJ1-1	.	ASSRHDRGQKLNTEAF
.	TRBV9	TRBJ2-1	few	ASSADTTQF
TRBD2	TRBV5-4	TRBJ2-5	.	ASSGLAGEETQY
.	TRBV29-1	TRBJ1-2	.	SVTQATGPGYT
TRBD1	TRBV7-2	TRBJ2-7	.	ASSRTGAYEQY
.	TRBV10-2	TRBJ1-4	few	ASSEPQNEKLF
.	TRBV30	TRBJ2-7	few	AWSGEPRGNYEQY
TRBD2	TRBV14	TRBJ2-4	.	ASSQERAGVFAKNIQY
TRBD1	TRBV6-5	TRBJ2-5	.	ARTGEETQY
TRBD1	TRBV7-9	TRBJ1-4	.	ASSPRTGRGEKLF